A single sample gave rise to the 23 T cell receptor beta chains below, sequenced in a study of human T cells and chemical hapten exposure. TCRdb re-called the RACE reads with MiXCR, one entry per CDR3 protein. This table holds tens of thousands of distinct CDR3 sequences, 8.5% to 14% found once. As for time point: patch test 3, about 24 weeks after DPC sensitization. Treatment in this sample: therapeutic diphenylcyclopropenone sensitization with weekly scalp DPC. This specimen consisted of whole blood, obtained in connection with sensitization to the hapten diphenylcyclopropenone (DPC). The receptors stem from a woman between 45 and 65 years old with alopecia areata. Some clones in this sample may be carry-over from other donors' samples.

This clonotype was seen a handful of times. The genes are TRBV6-2 or TRBV6-3 and TRBJ2-7; D might be TRBD1 (5 bases). Germline V gives CDR1 MNHEY, CDR2 SVGEGT. Trimming took 5 bases from V and 4 from J, leaving 15 bases between them. The CDR3 has 14 amino acids. The CDR3 DNA reads TGTGCCAGCAGTACGACAGACTTCGTTTACGAGCAGTACTTC. It is translated as CASSTTDFVYEQYF.

Many counts were recorded for this clonotype. The chain uses TRBV4-3 and TRBJ2-7; D unclear. This CDR3 is 12 amino acids long. Trimming pared 0 bases from V and 5 bases from J, leaving 5 bases between. From germline, CDR1 is LGHNA and CDR2 YSLEER. DNA for the CDR3: TGCGCCAGCAGCCAAGATCGGCACGAGCAGTACTTC. It specifies CASSQDRHEQYF.

The V and J genes are TRBV28 and TRBJ2-3; TRBD1 aligns across 8 bases. CDR3 size: 13 residues. Trimming cost V 10 bases and J 6 bases; bases outside gene matches: 9. CDR1 and CDR2 from the germline V gene are MDHEN and SYDVKM. CDR3 region: CATRQGNADTQYF. The CDR3 DNA sequence: TGTGCCACACGACAGGGGAATGCGGATACGCAGTATTTT.

This clonotype was recorded at least ten times. This rearrangement joins TRBV24-1 to TRBJ2-1; D is uncertain. In germline, CDR1 is KGHDR, CDR2 SFDVKD. This CDR3 is built from 15 residues. The V and J ends lost 5 bases and 2 bases respectively, with 12 bases between them. In nucleotides, the CDR3 is TGTGCCACCAGTGCTGCGGAGTCACCCTACAATGAGCAGTTCTTC. Protein sequence: CATSAAESPYNEQFF.

This clonotype has at least ten counts. The chain joins TRBV7-6 to TRBJ2-7, with TRBD1 identical over 12 bases. Germline V gene data show CDR1 as SGHVS and CDR2 as FNYEAQ. The V gene end was trimmed by 5 bases and the J gene end by 5 bases; junction bases not matched to a gene: 7. The CDR3 is made up of 15 amino acids. The CDR3 region is CASSAPGTGGHEQYF. CDR3 coding DNA: TGTGCCAGCAGCGCCCCCGGGACAGGGGGCCACGAGCAGTACTTC. Looking up the rest from reference TRBV7-6 and TRBJ2-7 gives the full variable domain: GAGVSQSPRYKVTKRGQDVALRCDPISGHVSLYWYRQALGQGPEFLTYFNYEAQQDKSGLPNDRFSAERPEGSISTLTIQRTEQRDSAMYRCASSAPGTGGHEQYFGPGTRLTVT.

This clonotype was picked up one time. A read error is possible here, since a much larger clone lies one base away. V and J are TRBV6-5 and TRBJ2-3; the match to TRBD2 covers 8 bases. Germline values: CDR1 MNHEY, CDR2 SVGAGI. The CDR3 totals 17 residues. V dropped 10 bases and J dropped 1; count of bases not matched to a gene: 16. In DNA form, the CDR3 reads TGTGCCACTAAGTCCTCCACCGGGCGGGGGGGCACAGATACGCAGTATTTT. Protein sequence: CATKSSTGRGGTDTQYF.

This clonotype was seen many times. V and J are TRBV11-1 and TRBJ2-5; 8 bases align to TRBD1. The CDR3 is made up of 13 amino acids. Germline assignment: CDR1 SGHAT and CDR2 FQDESV (reference sequence). V lost 5 bases, J lost 5 bases, and 4 bases stayed unmatched. The CDR3 here is CASSQGQDETQYF. The CDR3 DNA is TGTGCCAGCAGCCAGGGACAGGATGAGACCCAGTACTTC.

V and J are TRBV7-8 and TRBJ2-1; 9 bases are shared with TRBD2. The V gene's germline CDR1 is SGHVS and CDR2 FQNEAQ. V shed 1 base, J shed 5 bases, and the junction held 6 bases outside the gene matches. This CDR3 has 16 residues. Here the CDR3 reads CASSLVGGRADNEQFF. CDR3 bases: TGTGCCAGCAGCTTAGTTGGCGGGAGGGCCGACAATGAGCAGTTCTTC.

The chain combines TRBV28 with TRBJ1-1; D not resolved. The CDR3 totals 14 residues. The germline V gene has CDR1 MDHEN and CDR2 SYDVKM. The V end lost 4 bases, the J end lost 0 bases, and 9 bases lay between the germline ends. CDR3: CASSSRTLNTEAFF. CDR3 DNA sequence: TGTGCCAGCAGTTCACGGACCCTGAACACTGAAGCTTTCTTT.

This clonotype was counted between two and nine times. The rearrangement uses TRBV28 and TRBJ2-6; D remains unclear. V shed 6 bases and J shed 0 bases, with 3 bases lying between them. This CDR3 is built from 13 residues. Germline loops: CDR1 MDHEN, CDR2 SYDVKM. This CDR3 reads CASRLSGANVLTF. Written as DNA, the CDR3 is TGTGCCAGCAGACTCTCTGGGGCCAACGTCCTGACTTTC.

The V gene is TRBV12-2, the J gene TRBJ2-1; the D call TRBD2 from the table was never checked on the DNA. TRBV12-2 corresponds to a pseudogene. The CDR3 extends over 16 amino acids. The CDR3 loop reads CASRLWATIPYNEQFF. Here the CDR3 DNA reads TGTGCAAGTCGCTTGTGGGCCACGATCCCCTACAATGAGCAGTTCTTC.

Concerning this clonotype: A much larger clone lies a single base off, so this may be a read error. The rearrangement uses TRBV5-4 and TRBJ1-1, with no clear D. CDR3 length: 16 residues. Germline V lookup: CDR1 SGHNT, CDR2 YYREEE (reference sequence). The CDR3 DNA is TGTGCCAGCAGCTCCCGGGTGGCGGCCAAAGACACTGAAACTTTCTTT. It encodes CASSSRVAAKDTETFF.

The sample holds many counts of this clonotype. This CDR3 reads CASMRSGANVLTF. The CDR3 DNA is TGTGCCAGCATGCGCTCTGGGGCCAACGTCCTGACTTTC. The rearrangement links TRBV5-5 to TRBJ2-6; D is unclear. V shed 6 bases and J shed 0 bases, with 4 bases lying between them. The CDR3 loop spans 13 amino acids. CDR1 SGHKS and CDR2 YYEKEE come from the germline V gene (reference sequence).

This rearrangement joins TRBV5-1 to TRBJ2-5; D possibly matches TRBD1 or TRBD2 (5 bases each). CDR1 is SGHRS, CDR2 YFSETQ, per germline. V dropped 3 bases and J dropped 3 bases, with 9 bases sitting between them. The CDR3 length is 13 residues. CDR3 region: CASSSLGEETQYF. CDR3 nucleotide sequence: TGCGCCAGCAGCTCCTTGGGGGAAGAGACCCAGTACTTC. The variable domain in full, with the rest retrieved from reference TRBV5-1 and TRBJ2-5, is KAGVTQTPRYLIKTRGQQVTLSCSPISGHRSVSWYQQTPGQGLQFLFEYFSETQRNKGNFPGRFSGRQFSNSRSEMNVSTLELGDSALYLCASSSLGEETQYFGPGTRLLVL.

V usage is TRBV7-9 and J usage is TRBJ2-3, with a weak D call TRBD2 (6 bases). The germline V and J ends were trimmed by 2 bases and 0 bases, with 9 bases remaining between them. Germline assignment: CDR1 SEHNR and CDR2 FQNEAQ (reference sequence). The CDR3 has 15 residues. CDR3 residues: CASSLRGTSTDTQYF. In nucleotides, the CDR3 is TGTGCCAGCAGCTTACGAGGGACTAGCACAGATACGCAGTATTTT.

This clonotype was seen more than once but under ten times. The chain carries TRBV14 and TRBJ1-2; D not resolved. The CDR3 is 13 residues long. V dropped 3 bases and J dropped 7 bases, with 12 bases sitting between them. CDR1 is SGHDN and CDR2 is FVKESK in the germline V gene. CDR3 sequence: CASSQVLRGGYTF. CDR3 coding DNA: TGTGCCAGCAGCCAGGTCTTAAGAGGTGGCTACACCTTC. The whole variable domain, remainder taken from reference TRBV14 and TRBJ1-2, is EAGVTQFPSHSVIEKGQTVTLRCDPISGHDNLYWYRRVMGKEIKFLLHFVKESKQDESGMPNNRFLAERTGGTYSTLKVQPAELEDSGVYFCASSQVLRGGYTFGSGTRLTVV.

This clonotype occurred many times. The V call is TRBV11-2, the J call TRBJ2-2; 7 bases align to TRBD1. The CDR3 has 15 residues. The J segment lost 6 bases and the V segment lost 5 bases, leaving 9 bases of the junction unmatched. Germline loops: CDR1 SGHAT, CDR2 FQNNGV. As DNA, the CDR3 is TGTGCCAGCAGCAGAACTAAACAGGGGTCCGGGGAGCTGTTTTTT. Protein sequence: CASSRTKQGSGELFF.

This clonotype was counted at least ten times. V is TRBV20-1 and J is TRBJ2-7, with 16 bases matching TRBD2. The CDR3 has 16 amino acids. With V trimmed by 3 bases and J by 6 bases, 8 bases remained unmatched. Germline V gene sequence: CDR1 DFQATT, CDR2 SNEGSKA (reference sequence). DNA for the CDR3: TGCAGTGCTAGCGCCGGGACTAGCGGGGGGGATTCCGAGCAGTACTTC. It specifies CSASAGTSGGDSEQYF.

The J gene is TRBJ2-5, the V gene TRBV2; TRBD2 aligns across 12 bases. The CDR3 has 17 residues. Unmatched junction bases numbered 14, after V lost 7 bases and J lost 5 bases. Germline lookup yields CDR1 SNHLY and CDR2 FYNNEI. The CDR3 bases are TGTGCCAGCAACCTGGGACTAGCGGGTGGACTGGGGGAGACCCAGTACTTC. It encodes CASNLGLAGGLGETQYF.

This clonotype was found a few times. The V and J genes are TRBV14 and TRBJ2-2; 8 nucleotides agree with TRBD1. The germline gives CDR1 SGHDN, CDR2 FVKESK. The CDR3 extends over 14 amino acids. The trim removed 6 bases at V and 0 bases at J, leaving 0 bases unmatched. The CDR3 sequence is CASRGQANTGELFF. The CDR3, as DNA: TGTGCCAGCAGGGGACAGGCGAACACCGGGGAGCTGTTTTTT.

The V gene is TRBV28, the J gene TRBJ2-3, with D unclear. From germline, CDR1 is MDHEN and CDR2 SYDVKM. V was clipped by 2 bases and J by 2 bases, with 2 bases between them. This CDR3 has 12 amino acids. The CDR3 reads CASSLATDTQYF. CDR3 in DNA: TGTGCCAGCAGTTTAGCCACAGATACGCAGTATTTT.

This clonotype has just a few counts. The J gene is TRBJ1-4, the V gene TRBV5-4, with D maybe TRBD1 (6 bases). The V and J ends lost 0 bases and 2 bases respectively, with 11 bases between them. The CDR3 runs to 16 residues. The germline V gene encodes CDR1 SGHNT and CDR2 YYREEE (reference sequence). This chain's CDR3 is CASSLATGITNEKLFF. Written as DNA, the CDR3 is TGTGCCAGCAGCTTGGCCACAGGGATCACTAATGAAAAACTGTTTTTT.

This clonotype was observed many times. The rearrangement links TRBV18 to TRBJ1-1; D is uncertain. V was pared by 8 bases and J by 5 bases, with 12 bases between. Germline V gives CDR1 KGHSH, CDR2 LQKENI. The CDR3 has 12 amino acids. The CDR3 DNA reads as TGTGCCAGCACCCAATTAGGTACTGAAGCTTTCTTT. This sequence encodes CASTQLGTEAFF.